The clone carrying this TCR beta chain came up a few times. Its antigen is not known. The sample belongs to a study of CD8 T cells in ankylosing spondylitis. TCRdb ran MiXCR on the 5' RACE reads and lists one entry per CDR3 protein. Of 250,000 or so distinct CDR3 sequences listed, approximately 20% were seen once; the top ten hold about a third. The V end was cut by 5 bases, the J end by 2 bases, with 16 bases between. The CDR3 contains 16 residues. CDR1 and CDR2 (germline): MNHNS, SASEGT. Study-level findings and limits: Disease-associated clones were reportedly significantly overrepresented in matched ankylosing spondylitis synovial fluid. Reports of some motif variants in reactive arthritis synovial fluid and blood predate this one. Eight highly homologous variants formed a TCR beta motif that appeared characteristic of ankylosing spondylitis blood.

This clonotype was obtained from a male donor with ankylosing spondylitis or in good health (not recorded which). The sample was blood, either unsorted or a sorted T cell fraction (not recorded which). The chain uses TRBV6-1 and TRBJ2-4; maybe TRBD2 (7 bases). The CDR3 loop reads CASSPRGPGTKNIQYF. The CDR3 nucleotides are TGTGCCAGCAGTCCGCGGGGGCCGGGAACCAAAAACATTCAGTACTTC.